Listed below are T cell receptor beta chains from one sample, sequenced in a study of regulatory T cells in long-lasting Graves disease. TCRdb called the multiplex PCR reads again in MiXCR, with one record for every CDR3 protein. This table has some 470,000 distinct CDR3 sequences, approximately 21% appearing once. The specimen was peripheral blood mononuclear cells (PBMCs), collected when the disease was refractory, from a patient treated with antithyroid drugs. These receptors were taken from a female donor with Graves disease. Each CDR3 is given with its conserved first and last residue. D genes are given only for firm matches. The size entry is marked missing in some rows and otherwise reads once, few, many or a size class.

.	TRBJ1-3	TRBV15	15	many	CATSIQPFSGNTIYF	TGTGCCACCAGCATACAACCGTTCTCTGGAAACACCATATATTTT
.	TRBJ1-2	TRBV12-3/TRBV12-4	14	many	CASSSGRRGYGYTF	TGTGCCAGCAGTTCGGGACGTCGGGGCTATGGCTACACCTTC
TRBD2	TRBJ2-7	TRBV20-1	15	.	CSAGPTSRGSYEQYF	TGCAGTGCTGGCCCGACTAGCAGAGGCTCCTACGAGCAGTACTTC
.	TRBJ2-6	TRBV29-1	13	.	CSVEKSSSGVLTF	TGCAGCGTTGAAAAATCCAGTTCGGGCGTCCTGACTTTC
.	TRBJ2-5	TRBV7-2	19	many	CASSLGGGWGGRPQETQYF	TGTGCCAGCAGCTTAGGAGGCGGTTGGGGGGGGCGCCCACAAGAGACCCAGTACTTC
.	TRBJ2-1	TRBV6-1	14	.	CASSYPDTEGEQFF	TGTGCCAGCAGTTACCCGGACACCGAAGGTGAGCAGTTCTTC
TRBD1	TRBJ2-7	TRBV19	15	.	CASSTIDRGADEQYF	TGTGCCAGTAGTACTATCGACAGGGGGGCGGACGAGCAGTACTTC
.	TRBJ2-7	TRBV28	13	many	CASSLQGPSEQYF	TGTGCCAGCAGTTTGCAGGGGCCCTCCGAGCAGTACTTC
.	TRBJ2-7	TRBV14	15	.	CASSLPRLSSYEQYF	TGTGCCAGCAGCCTTCCCAGGCTGAGCTCCTACGAGCAGTACTTC
.	TRBJ2-2	TRBV9	16	few	CASSEGGNPNTGELFF	TGTGCCAGCAGCGAAGGAGGGAACCCGAACACCGGGGAGCTGTTTTTT
TRBD1	TRBJ1-2	TRBV20-1	15	few	CSARGTGSPLYGYTF	TGCAGTGCTAGAGGGACAGGGAGCCCCCTCTATGGCTACACCTTC
.	TRBJ1-6	TRBV12-3/TRBV12-4	13	many	CASSPPSDGPLHF	TGTGCCAGCAGTCCGCCTTCTGACGGCCCCCTCCACTTT
.	TRBJ1-6	TRBV12-3/TRBV12-4	14	many	CASSFRDTNSPLHF	TGTGCCAGCAGTTTTCGGGACACAAATTCACCCCTCCACTTT
TRBD1	TRBJ1-6	TRBV4-1	16	few	CASSQGPTGGKSPLHF	TGCGCCAGCAGCCAAGGTCCGACAGGGGGCAAATCACCCCTCCACTTT
TRBD1	TRBJ1-1	TRBV6-1	16	.	CASSADRVRGDTEAFF	TGTGCCAGCAGTGCCGACAGGGTTAGGGGGGACACTGAAGCTTTCTTT
TRBD2	TRBJ2-5	TRBV30	15	.	CARRSGRGSWETQYF	TGTGCCCGTAGAAGCGGGCGGGGGTCGTGGGAGACCCAGTACTTC
.	TRBJ1-1	TRBV13	15	many	CASSLGRRGNTEAFF	TGTGCCAGCAGCTTAGGCCGCAGGGGTAACACTGAAGCTTTCTTT
.	TRBJ1-1	TRBV6-1	14	many	CATTGHSRGTEAFF	TGTGCCACTACGGGGCACTCACGAGGGACTGAAGCTTTCTTT
.	TRBJ2-5	TRBV5-1	17	.	CASSLIPQGPGGETQYF	TGCGCCAGCAGCTTGATCCCGCAGGGGCCCGGGGGGGAGACCCAGTACTTC
.	TRBJ2-7	TRBV9	14	few	CASSAGGDTYEQYF	TGTGCCAGCAGCGCCGGAGGCGATACCTACGAGCAGTACTTC
.	TRBJ2-2	TRBV24-1	20	few	CATSDSIRYQVPAFGGELFF	TGTGCCACCAGTGATTCTATCCGCTATCAGGTCCCAGCGTTTGGCGGGGAGCTGTTTTTT
TRBD1	TRBJ1-5	TRBV6-1	15	many	CASSEGQHSNQPQHF	TGTGCCAGCAGTGAGGGACAGCATAGCAATCAGCCCCAGCATTTT
.	TRBJ2-7	TRBV30	12	.	CAWSVIVYEQYF	TGTGCCTGGAGTGTAATAGTGTACGAGCAGTACTTC
TRBD1	TRBJ1-4	TRBV28	16	many	CASSSPTGGFSEKLFF	TGTGCCAGCAGTTCACCAACAGGGGGATTTTCTGAAAAACTGTTTTTT
.	TRBJ2-2	TRBV30	13	.	CAWSLRNTGELFF	TGTGCCTGGAGTCTACGTAACACCGGGGAGCTGTTTTTT
TRBD1	TRBJ2-7	TRBV7-8	17	many	CASSPGQGARGAYEQYF	TGTGCCAGCAGCCCGGGACAGGGGGCGAGGGGGGCCTACGAGCAGTACTTC
.	TRBJ1-2	TRBV19	12	.	CASSIEGLSYTF	TGTGCCAGTAGTATAGAAGGACTGAGCTACACCTTC
.	TRBJ1-3	TRBV29-1	11	few	CSVGGGNTIYF	TGCAGCGTTGGTGGGGGAAACACCATATATTTT
TRBD2	TRBJ2-3	TRBV5-1	17	.	CASSVTSGGSPTDTQYF	TGCGCCAGCAGCGTCACTAGCGGGGGATCCCCCACAGATACGCAGTATTTT
TRBD1	TRBJ2-7	TRBV6-1	15	.	CASSPTGTGFYEQYF	TGTGCCAGCAGTCCAACCGGGACAGGGTTCTACGAGCAGTACTTC
.	TRBJ2-3	TRBV11-2	14	.	CASSSTFMAATQYF	TGTGCCAGCAGCTCCACCTTTATGGCGGCTACGCAGTATTTT
.	TRBJ1-1	TRBV12-3/TRBV12-4	13	.	CASSWTMNTEAFF	TGTGCCAGCAGTTGGACCATGAACACTGAAGCTTTCTTT
.	TRBJ2-1	TRBV2	14	.	CASSEAGQVDRGFF	TGTGCCAGCAGTGAAGCGGGCCAGGTCGATCGGGGGTTCTTC
TRBD1	TRBJ2-5	TRBV19	17	.	CASSSGTGGDVRETQYF	TGTGCCAGTAGTTCAGGGACAGGGGGCGACGTGCGGGAGACCCAGTACTTC
TRBD1	TRBJ2-5	TRBV27	15	.	CASSPDRRVRETQYF	TGTGCCAGCAGCCCGGACAGGCGGGTACGAGAGACCCAGTACTTC
.	TRBJ2-4	TRBV29-1	11	.	CSGISKNIQYF	TGCAGCGGTATCAGCAAAAACATTCAGTACTTC
.	TRBJ1-2	TRBV18	15	.	CASSPEGRAPYGYTF	TGTGCCAGCTCACCAGAGGGACGCGCCCCTTATGGCTACACCTTC
.	TRBJ2-2	TRBV20-1	15	.	CSASPGGRGTGELFF	TGCAGTGCTAGCCCCGGGGGCCGTGGCACCGGGGAGCTGTTTTTT
.	TRBJ1-2	TRBV3-1	15	.	CASSQEGHRNYGYTF	TGTGCCAGCAGCCAAGAAGGACACCGTAACTATGGCTACACCTTC
TRBD1	TRBJ1-2	TRBV2	15	many	CASSLNRGLNYGYTF	TGTGCCAGCAGCTTGAACAGGGGCCTCAACTATGGCTACACCTTC
.	TRBJ1-3	TRBV30	15	.	CAWSRALTSGNTIYF	TGTGCCTGGAGCAGGGCTCTGACCTCTGGAAACACCATATATTTT
.	TRBJ2-7	TRBV28	12	many	CASSLTVYEQYF	TGTGCCAGCAGTTTGACAGTCTACGAGCAGTACTTC
TRBD2	TRBJ2-5	TRBV29-1	18	few	CSVEDGTSGRGGQETQYF	TGCAGCGTTGAAGATGGGACTAGCGGGAGGGGGGGGCAAGAGACCCAGTACTTC
.	TRBJ2-5	TRBV14	14	many	CASSQVRGQETQYF	TGTGCCAGCAGCCAAGTCCGGGGCCAAGAGACCCAGTACTTC
TRBD1	TRBJ1-5	TRBV7-2	16	few	CASSSFRQGAGQPQHF	TGTGCCAGCAGCTCATTCCGACAGGGGGCAGGTCAGCCCCAGCATTTT
TRBD1	TRBJ1-2	TRBV28	13	many	CASSLPRQGGYTF	TGTGCCAGCAGTCTACCCCGACAGGGAGGCTACACCTTC
TRBD2	TRBJ2-3	TRBV28	18	.	CASSLLHRLAESTDTQYF	TGTGCCAGCAGTTTACTCCACCGACTAGCGGAATCCACAGATACGCAGTATTTT
.	TRBJ2-7	TRBV19	15	many	CASSMRDGSGYEQYF	TGTGCCAGTAGTATGAGGGACGGGTCAGGCTACGAGCAGTACTTC